The present T cell receptor (beta chain) was sequenced within a study of T cell responses to AZD1222 COVID-19 vaccine. Only in-frame clones appear in the TCRdb table, and some are missing; sequencing was by immunoSEQ multiplex PCR. The table shows 120,000 or so clones, with roughly 90% occurring only once. To note about this clone: Its antigen is still unknown.

The V gene's germline CDR1 is SNHLY and CDR2 FYNNEI. V was pared by 3 bases and J by 3 bases, with 11 bases between. This CDR3 has 14 residues. Study observations and caveats: Epitopes outside B.1.351 and B.1.1.7 mutated regions reportedly drew nearly half of spike TCRs. Regions 160-218 and 743-854 held dominance among vaccine-associated CD4 TCRs, which spanned spike. Repertoires were sampled only after the peak T cell response.

The sequenced sample was peripheral blood, obtained on day 0 of AZD1222 vaccination. The chain recombines TRBV2 with TRBJ2-5, with a weak D call TRBD2 (5 bases). The TCR originated in an adult in good health. CDR3 amino acids: CASSDELGEETQYF. CDR3 nucleotides: TGTGCCAGCAGTGATGAGTTGGGAGAAGAGACCCAGTACTTC.